This T cell receptor beta chain was observed in a study of breast tumors, draining lymph nodes, adjacent tissues. General observations from the study: Data fit most tumor T cells coming from lymph node, expanding in tumor. Data only fit, rather than demonstrated, lymph node origin of most tumor T cells.

This clonotype was seen ten or more times. The antigen remains undetermined. With 0 bases clipped from V and 5 bases from J, the junction kept 7 bases outside the gene matches. The CDR3 spans 15 residues. Germline loops: CDR1 SGDLS, CDR2 YYNGEE. TCRdb fed the multiplex PCR reads into MiXCR, producing one record per CDR3 protein. The repertoire holds hundreds of thousands of distinct CDR3 sequences, with approximately 31% as singletons. Samples came from axillary lymph nodes draining the breast cancer. The sequenced sample consisted of axillary lymph node tissue. The chain recombines TRBV9 with TRBJ2-5, with 7 bases lining up with TRBD1. This TCR was sampled from a female donor with breast cancer. Some clones in this sample may be carry-over from other donors' samples. CDR3 sequence reads: CASSVENRGWETQYF. The DNA of the CDR3 is TGTGCCAGCAGCGTAGAGAACAGGGGTTGGGAGACCCAGTACTTC.